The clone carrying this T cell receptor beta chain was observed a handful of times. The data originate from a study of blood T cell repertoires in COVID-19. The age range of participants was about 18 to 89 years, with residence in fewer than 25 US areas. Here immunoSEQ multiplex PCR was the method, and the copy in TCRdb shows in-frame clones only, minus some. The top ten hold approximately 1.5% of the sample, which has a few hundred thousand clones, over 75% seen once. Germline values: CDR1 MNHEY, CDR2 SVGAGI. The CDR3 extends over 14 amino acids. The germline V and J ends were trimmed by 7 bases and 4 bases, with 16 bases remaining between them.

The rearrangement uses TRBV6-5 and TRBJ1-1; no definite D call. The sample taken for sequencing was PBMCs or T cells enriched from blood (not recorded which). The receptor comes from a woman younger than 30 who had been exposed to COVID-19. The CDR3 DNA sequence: TGTGCCAGCAACCTCGGGAGCGTTGGCACTGAAGCTTTCTTT. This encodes CASNLGSVGTEAFF.